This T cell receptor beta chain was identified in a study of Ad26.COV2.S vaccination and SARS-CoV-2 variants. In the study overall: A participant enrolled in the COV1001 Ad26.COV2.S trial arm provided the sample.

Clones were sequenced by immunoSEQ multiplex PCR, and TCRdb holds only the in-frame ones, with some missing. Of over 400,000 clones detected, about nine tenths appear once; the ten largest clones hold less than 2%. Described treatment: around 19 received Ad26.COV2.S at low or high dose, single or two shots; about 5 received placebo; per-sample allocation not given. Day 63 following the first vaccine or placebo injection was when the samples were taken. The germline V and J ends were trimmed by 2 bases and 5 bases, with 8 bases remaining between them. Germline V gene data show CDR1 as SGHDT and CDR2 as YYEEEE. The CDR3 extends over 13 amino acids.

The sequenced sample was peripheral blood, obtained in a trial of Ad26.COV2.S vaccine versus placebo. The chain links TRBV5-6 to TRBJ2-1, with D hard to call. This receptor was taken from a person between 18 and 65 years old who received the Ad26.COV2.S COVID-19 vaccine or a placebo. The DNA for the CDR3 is TGTGCCAGCAGCTTAATCACAAACAATGAGCAGTTCTTC. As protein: CASSLITNNEQFF.